This T cell receptor beta chain was identified during a study of T cells after posttransplantation cyclophosphamide. Profiled with immunoSEQ multiplex PCR; TCRdb holds only in-frame clones, not every one. The sample is made up of approximately 30,000 clones, none counted only once. Notes on this clone: Its antigen remains unidentified.

Study-wide points: TRB overlap between skin or GI tissue T cells and blood was limited. Recipient CMV seropositivity and CMV reactivation strongly tracked TRB clonality. Donor CD8+ memory clones often dominated recipient blood repertoires at later times.

The related graft donor's blood sample was taken on the day of bone marrow donation. CDR1 and CDR2 (germline): SGDLS, YYNGEE. Trimming at V came to 0 bases and at J to 7 bases, leaving 9 bases not matched to a gene. The CDR3 has 16 residues. The V call is TRBV9, the J call TRBJ2-5; 10 bases line up with TRBD2. Sequenced material: PBMCs. The clonotype originates from a woman between 45 and 60 years old in good health and a related stem cell transplant donor. The CDR3 DNA sequence: TGTGCCAGCAGCGTAGGGGTTAGCGGGAGGCTTGGGACCCAGTACTTC. This translates into CASSVGVSGRLGTQYF.